Shown below are 10 T cell receptor beta chains from a single sample sequenced in a study of T cell responses to AZD1222 COVID-19 vaccine. Clones were sequenced by immunoSEQ multiplex PCR, and TCRdb holds only the in-frame ones, with some missing. The sample carries about 110,000 clones, roughly 90% recorded once. The source was peripheral blood, collected on day 0 of MenACWY control vaccination. These receptors all come from an adult in good health.

The chain recombines TRBV4-1 with TRBJ1-5; the D gene is possibly TRBD1 (5 bases). The CDR3 is 16 residues long. Germline V CDR1 and CDR2: MGHRA, YSYEKL. V lost 1 base to trimming and J lost 5 bases, with 15 bases between them. As DNA, the CDR3 is TGCGCCAGCAGCCAAGGCGGTGGGGGGGGAGATCAGCCCCAGCATTTT. Its translation is CASSQGGGGGDQPQHF.

The rearrangement links TRBV5-4 to TRBJ2-2; D remains ambiguous. V was clipped by 4 bases and J by 3 bases, with 4 bases between them. This CDR3 contains 12 residues. From germline, CDR1 is SGHNT and CDR2 YYREEE (reference sequence). CDR3 DNA: TGTGCCAGCAGCACGGACACCGGGGAGCTGTTTTTT. Protein sequence: CASSTDTGELFF.

The J gene is TRBJ2-4, the V gene TRBV6-1; D remains ambiguous. The length of the CDR3 is 13 residues. Germline V gene data show CDR1 as MNHNS and CDR2 as SASEGT. V gave up 5 bases and J gave up 1 base, with 6 bases separating them. CDR3 region: CASSSSAKNIQYF. The CDR3 DNA follows: TGTGCCAGCAGTTCGAGTGCCAAAAACATTCAGTACTTC.

Written as DNA, the CDR3 is TGTGCCAGCAGCGTAGTGGCGGGGGCTGTAGGAGATACGCAGTATTTT. This translates into CASSVVAGAVGDTQYF. V and J are TRBV9 and TRBJ2-3, with a tentative D call TRBD2 (7 bases). The CDR3 consists of 16 residues. Trimming removed 0 bases from V and 5 bases from J, with 16 bases in between. Germline assignment: CDR1 SGDLS and CDR2 YYNGEE.

The rearrangement joins TRBV11-2 to TRBJ2-4; possibly TRBD1 or TRBD2 for D (5 bases each). Germline V gives CDR1 SGHAT, CDR2 FQNNGV. The CDR3 runs to 13 residues. The germline V and J ends were trimmed by 5 bases and 8 bases, with 13 bases remaining between them. CDR3 region: CASSPAGADIQYF. The CDR3 coding sequence is TGTGCCAGCAGCCCCGCCGGGGCGGACATTCAGTACTTC.

The chain links TRBV6-2 or TRBV6-3 to TRBJ1-1; D is undetermined. The germline V gene encodes CDR1 MNHEY and CDR2 SVGEGT. This CDR3 is built from 12 residues. V lost 4 bases and J lost 10, with 13 bases in between. The CDR3 DNA reads as TGTGCCAGCAGTTCCCTGTCGCGGGTAGCTTTCTTT. Its protein is CASSSLSRVAFF.

J is TRBJ1-1 and V is TRBV4-1, with 7 nucleotides matching TRBD1. Germline V gene data show CDR1 as MGHRA and CDR2 as YSYEKL. The junction had 2 bases not matched to a gene; V was cut back by 0 bases and J by 1 base. The CDR3 sequence is 15 residues long. In nucleotides, the CDR3 is TGCGCCAGCAGCCAAGAGGGACAGACGAACACTGAAGCTTTCTTT. It encodes CASSQEGQTNTEAFF.

V usage is TRBV5-1 and J usage is TRBJ1-5; a weak D match, TRBD1 (5 bases). The ends were cut back, 0 bases at V and 6 bases at J, with 13 bases in the middle. The CDR3 is 15 residues long. Germline V gene lookup returns CDR1 SGHRS and CDR2 YFSETQ. The CDR3 is CASSLVPGSVQPQHF. In DNA form, the CDR3 reads TGCGCCAGCAGCTTGGTTCCAGGGTCGGTTCAGCCCCAGCATTTT.

V usage is TRBV19 and J usage is TRBJ2-6, with 7 bases that match TRBD1. This CDR3 has 19 residues. Unmatched junction bases numbered 12, after V lost 2 bases and J lost 2 bases. Germline CDR1 and CDR2: LNHDA and SQIVND (reference sequence). In nucleotides, the CDR3 is TGTGCCAGTAGTATATCGTCAGGGGGTATCCTCACTGGGGCCAACGTCCTGACTTTC. It yields the protein CASSISSGGILTGANVLTF.

The chain links TRBV9 to TRBJ2-3; D remains unclear. Trimming took 4 bases from V and 1 from J, leaving 22 bases between them. CDR1 and CDR2 from the germline V gene are SGDLS and YYNGEE. This CDR3 has 18 residues. The CDR3 protein is CASSPGLAGFIGTDTQYF. Here the CDR3 DNA reads TGTGCCAGCAGCCCCGGATTGGCCGGGTTCATCGGCACAGATACGCAGTATTTT.